These 5 T cell receptor beta chains were all obtained from the same sample, sequenced in a study of blood T cell repertoires in COVID-19. The protocol was immunoSEQ multiplex PCR, while the TCRdb copy is restricted to in-frame clones and leaves out a portion. The sample contains around 250,000 clones, roughly 83% of which appear only once. Material for sequencing was peripheral blood. All receptors derive from a man between 60 and 75 years old who had recovered from COVID-19.

This chain links TRBV4-2 with TRBJ1-1; 8 bases fit TRBD1. Germline V gene data show CDR1 as LGHNA and CDR2 as YNFKEQ. The length of the CDR3 is 15 residues. The V gene end was trimmed by 1 base and the J gene end by 6 bases; junction bases not matched to a gene: 7. CDR3 amino acids: CASSQAPQGVSEAFF. CDR3 DNA: TGTGCCAGCAGCCAAGCTCCACAGGGGGTATCTGAAGCTTTCTTT.

The rearrangement links TRBV15 to TRBJ2-3, with 10 bases that match TRBD2. This CDR3 contains 14 residues. V was clipped by 5 bases and J by 5 bases; unmatched bases: 4. Germline V gives CDR1 LNHNV, CDR2 YYDKDF (reference sequence). The CDR3 nucleotides are TGTGCCACCAGCCTAGCGGGGGAAGTAGATACGCAGTATTTT. This codes for CATSLAGEVDTQYF.

The rearrangement links TRBV19 to TRBJ1-5, with a weak D call TRBD1 (5 bases). The CDR3 has 14 residues. The V end was cut by 9 bases, the J end by 6 bases, with 18 bases between. Germline V gives CDR1 LNHDA, CDR2 SQIVND (reference sequence). CDR3 DNA sequence: TGTGCCAGCCGAAGGGAACAGGAAGGTCAGCCCCAGCATTTT. It is translated as CASRREQEGQPQHF.

Worth noting for this clone: This sample also contains other DNA sequences that code for the same CDR3. The chain has TRBV9 and TRBJ2-7; TRBD2 agrees at 7 bases. The CDR3 covers 14 residues. Germline values: CDR1 SGDLS, CDR2 YYNGEE. Losses at the gene ends were 2 bases for V and 0 bases for J; bases not matched to a gene: 2. CDR3 DNA sequence: TGTGCCAGCAGCGTGGGCGGGAGCTCCTACGAGCAGTACTTC. Protein product: CASSVGGSSYEQYF.

The CDR3 is CASSLWGTRLYEQYF. CDR3 DNA sequence: TGTGCCAGCAGTTTATGGGGGACAAGACTCTACGAGCAGTACTTC. The chain uses TRBV27 and TRBJ2-7; D possibly corresponds to TRBD1 (6 bases). CDR3 length equals 15 residues. With 1 base removed from V and 3 bases from J, the gap between germline ends came to 13 bases. From germline, CDR1 is MNHEY and CDR2 SMNVEV (reference sequence).